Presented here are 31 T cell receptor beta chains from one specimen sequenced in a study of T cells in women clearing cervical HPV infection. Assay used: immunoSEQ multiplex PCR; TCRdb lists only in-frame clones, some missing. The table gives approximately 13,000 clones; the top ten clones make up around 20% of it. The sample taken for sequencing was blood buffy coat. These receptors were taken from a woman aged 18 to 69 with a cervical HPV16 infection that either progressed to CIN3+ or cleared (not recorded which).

The CDR3 loop reads CASSFFSEGGYTF. Incomplete CDR3 DNA: TGTGCCAGCAGCTTCTTTTCCGAGGGCGGC. The chain recombines TRBV11-3 with TRBJ1-2; D is unresolved. The CDR3 is cut off 3 residues early in the read; its end comes from the germline J gene. The CDR3 loop spans 13 amino acids. CDR1 and CDR2 from the germline V gene are SGHNT and YENEEA.

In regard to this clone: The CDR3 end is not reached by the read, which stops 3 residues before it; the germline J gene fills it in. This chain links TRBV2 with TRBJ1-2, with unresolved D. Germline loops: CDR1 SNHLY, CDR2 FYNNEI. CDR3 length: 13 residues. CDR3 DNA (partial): TGTGCCAGCAGTGTAACGAGCACAGATACC. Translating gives CASSVTSTDT. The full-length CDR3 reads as CASSVTSTDTYTF.

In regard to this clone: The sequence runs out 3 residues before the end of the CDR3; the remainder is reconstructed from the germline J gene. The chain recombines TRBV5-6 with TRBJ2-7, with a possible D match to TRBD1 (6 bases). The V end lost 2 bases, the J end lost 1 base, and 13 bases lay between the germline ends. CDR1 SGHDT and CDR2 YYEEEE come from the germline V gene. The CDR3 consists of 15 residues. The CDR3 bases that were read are TGTGCCAGCAGCTTAAACAGGGTACGGTCCTACGAG. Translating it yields CASSLNRVRSYE. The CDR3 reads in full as CASSLNRVRSYEQYF.

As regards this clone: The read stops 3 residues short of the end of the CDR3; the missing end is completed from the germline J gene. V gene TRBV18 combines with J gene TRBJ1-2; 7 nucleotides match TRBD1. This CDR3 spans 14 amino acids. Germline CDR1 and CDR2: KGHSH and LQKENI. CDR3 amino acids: CASSPQGDSYDYTF. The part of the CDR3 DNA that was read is TGTGCCAGCTCACCCCAGGGGGATTCCTACGAC.

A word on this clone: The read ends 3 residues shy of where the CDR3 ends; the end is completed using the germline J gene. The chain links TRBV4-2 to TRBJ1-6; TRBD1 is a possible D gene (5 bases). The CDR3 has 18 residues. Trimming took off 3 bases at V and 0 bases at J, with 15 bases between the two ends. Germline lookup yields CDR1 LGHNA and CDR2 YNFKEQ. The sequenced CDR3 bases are TGTGCCAGCAGCCACAATCAGGCAGGGCCCTCCTATAATTCACCC. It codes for CASSHNQAGPSYNSP. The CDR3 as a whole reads CASSHNQAGPSYNSPLHF.

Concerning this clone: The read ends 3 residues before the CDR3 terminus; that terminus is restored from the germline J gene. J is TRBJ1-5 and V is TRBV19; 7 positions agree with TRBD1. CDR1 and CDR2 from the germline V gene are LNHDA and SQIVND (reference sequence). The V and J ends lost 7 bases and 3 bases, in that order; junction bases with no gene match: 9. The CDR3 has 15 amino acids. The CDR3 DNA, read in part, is TGTGCCAGTATGGACGGGACAGAATTCAATCAGCCC. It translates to CASMDGTEFNQP. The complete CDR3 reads CASMDGTEFNQPQHF.

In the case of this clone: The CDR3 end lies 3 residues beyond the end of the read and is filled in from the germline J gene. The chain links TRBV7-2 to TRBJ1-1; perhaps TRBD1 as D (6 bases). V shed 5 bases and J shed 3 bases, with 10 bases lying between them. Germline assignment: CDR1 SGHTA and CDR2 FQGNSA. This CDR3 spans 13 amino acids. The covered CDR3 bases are TGTGCCAGCAGCGTCCGGACAGACACTGAA. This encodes CASSVRTDTE. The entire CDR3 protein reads CASSVRTDTEAFF.

CDR3 protein: CSVGDTSNTEAFF. The CDR3 DNA, read in part, is TGCAGCGTTGGGGACACCTCCAACACTGAA. The chain links TRBV29-1 to TRBJ1-1; tentative D call: TRBD1 (6 bases). With the read ending 3 residues before the CDR3 end, the germline J gene is used to fill in that end. The CDR3 is 13 amino acids. Per the germline V gene, CDR1 is SQVTM and CDR2 is ANQGSEA. The V and J ends lost 4 bases and 2 bases respectively, with 11 bases between them. Filled out from reference TRBV29-1 and TRBJ1-1, the complete variable domain reads SAVISQKPSRDICQRGTSLTIQCQVDSQVTMMFWYRQQPGQSLTLIATANQGSEATYESGFVIDKFPISRPNLTFSTLTVSNMSPEDSSIYLCSVGDTSNTEAFFGQGTRLTVV.

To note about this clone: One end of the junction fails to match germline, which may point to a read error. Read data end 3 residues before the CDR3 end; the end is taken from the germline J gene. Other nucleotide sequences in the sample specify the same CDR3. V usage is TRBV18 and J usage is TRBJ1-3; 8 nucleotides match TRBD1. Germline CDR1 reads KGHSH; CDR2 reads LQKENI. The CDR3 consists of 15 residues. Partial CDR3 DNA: TGTGCCAGCTCACCCGACAGGGGACCAGGAAACACA. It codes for CASSPDRGPGNT. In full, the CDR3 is CASSPDRGPGNTIYF.

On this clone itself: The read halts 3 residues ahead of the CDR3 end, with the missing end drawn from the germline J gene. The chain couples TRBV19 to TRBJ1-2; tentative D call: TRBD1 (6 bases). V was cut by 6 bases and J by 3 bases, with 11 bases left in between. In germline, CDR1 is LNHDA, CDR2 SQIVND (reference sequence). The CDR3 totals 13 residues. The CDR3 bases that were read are TGTGCCAGTAGCCTCAGGGGTGACTATGGC. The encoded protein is CASSLRGDYG. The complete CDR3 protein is CASSLRGDYGYTF.

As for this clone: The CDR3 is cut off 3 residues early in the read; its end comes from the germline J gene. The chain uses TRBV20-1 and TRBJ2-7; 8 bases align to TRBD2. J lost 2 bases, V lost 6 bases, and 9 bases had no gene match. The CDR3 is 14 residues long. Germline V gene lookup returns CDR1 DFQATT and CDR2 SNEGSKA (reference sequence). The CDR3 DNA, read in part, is TGCAGTGCGAATCGCGGGGGGCTGACCTACGAG. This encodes CSANRGGLTYE. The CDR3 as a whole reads CSANRGGLTYEQYF.

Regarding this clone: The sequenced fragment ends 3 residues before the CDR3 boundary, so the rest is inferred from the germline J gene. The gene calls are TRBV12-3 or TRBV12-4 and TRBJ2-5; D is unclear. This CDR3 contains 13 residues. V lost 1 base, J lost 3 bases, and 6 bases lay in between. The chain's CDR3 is CASSLGTEETQYF. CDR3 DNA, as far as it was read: TGTGCCAGCAGTTTAGGTACGGAAGAGACC.

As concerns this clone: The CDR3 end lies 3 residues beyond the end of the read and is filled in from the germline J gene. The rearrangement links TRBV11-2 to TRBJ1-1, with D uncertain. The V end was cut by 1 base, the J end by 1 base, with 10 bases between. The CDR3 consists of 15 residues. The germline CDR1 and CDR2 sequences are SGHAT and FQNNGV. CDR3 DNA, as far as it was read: TGTGCCAGCAGCTTAGTTGGACTTTGGAACACTGAA. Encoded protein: CASSLVGLWNTE. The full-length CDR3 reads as CASSLVGLWNTEAFF.

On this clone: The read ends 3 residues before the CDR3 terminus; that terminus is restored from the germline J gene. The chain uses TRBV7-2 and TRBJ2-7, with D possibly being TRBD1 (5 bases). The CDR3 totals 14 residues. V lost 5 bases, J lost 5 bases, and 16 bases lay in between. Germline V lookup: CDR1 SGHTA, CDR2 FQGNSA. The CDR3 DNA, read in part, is TGTGCCAGCAGCCCCATGGGGCAGACGGACGAG. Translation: CASSPMGQTDE. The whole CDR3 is CASSPMGQTDEQYF.

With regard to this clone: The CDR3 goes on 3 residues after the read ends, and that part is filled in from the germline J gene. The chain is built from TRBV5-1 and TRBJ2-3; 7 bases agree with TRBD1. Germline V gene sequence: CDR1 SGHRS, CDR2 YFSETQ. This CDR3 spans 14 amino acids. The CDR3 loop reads CASSQTGPPQPQYF. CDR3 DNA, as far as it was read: TGCGCCAGCAGCCAGACAGGGCCCCCTCAGCCG.

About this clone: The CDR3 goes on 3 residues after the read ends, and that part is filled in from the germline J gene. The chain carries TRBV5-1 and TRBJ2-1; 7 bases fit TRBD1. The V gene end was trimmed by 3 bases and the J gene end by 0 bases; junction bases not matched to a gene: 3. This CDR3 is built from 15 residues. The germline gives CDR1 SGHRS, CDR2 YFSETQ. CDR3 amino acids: CASSSQGPSYNEQFF. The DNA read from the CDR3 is TGCGCCAGCAGCTCACAGGGGCCCTCCTACAATGAG.

The covered CDR3 bases are TGTGCCAGCAGTGTGACAGGGGATAACTATGGT. Translated, it gives CASSVTGDNYG. From start to end, the CDR3 is CASSVTGDNYGQYF. The chain joins TRBV6-1 to TRBJ2-4, with 8 bases that match TRBD1. The read comes to an end 3 residues before the CDR3 does, leaving the germline J gene to fill in the end. The CDR3 totals 14 residues. Germline assignment: CDR1 MNHNS and CDR2 SASEGT.

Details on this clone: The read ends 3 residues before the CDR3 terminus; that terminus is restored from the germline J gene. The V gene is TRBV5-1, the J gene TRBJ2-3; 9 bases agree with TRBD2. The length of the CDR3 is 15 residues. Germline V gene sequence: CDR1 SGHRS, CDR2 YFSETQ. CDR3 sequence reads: CASSLSAGGSETQYF. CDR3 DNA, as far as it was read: TGCGCCAGCAGCTTGTCGGCGGGGGGGAGTGAGACG.

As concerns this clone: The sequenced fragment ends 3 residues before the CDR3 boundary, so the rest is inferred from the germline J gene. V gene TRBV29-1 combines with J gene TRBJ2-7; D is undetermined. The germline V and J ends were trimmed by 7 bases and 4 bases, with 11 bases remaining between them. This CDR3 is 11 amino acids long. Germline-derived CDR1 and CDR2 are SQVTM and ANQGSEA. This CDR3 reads CSGRIQYEQYF. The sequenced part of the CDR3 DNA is TGCAGCGGGCGGATTCAATACGAG.

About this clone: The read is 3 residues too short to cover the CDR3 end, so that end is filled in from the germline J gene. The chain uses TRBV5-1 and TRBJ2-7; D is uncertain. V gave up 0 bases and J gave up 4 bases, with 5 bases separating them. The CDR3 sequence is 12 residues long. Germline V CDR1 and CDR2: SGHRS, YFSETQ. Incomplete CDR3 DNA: TGCGCCAGCAGCTTGGGTCTGTACGAG. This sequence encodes CASSLGLYE. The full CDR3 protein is CASSLGLYEQYF.

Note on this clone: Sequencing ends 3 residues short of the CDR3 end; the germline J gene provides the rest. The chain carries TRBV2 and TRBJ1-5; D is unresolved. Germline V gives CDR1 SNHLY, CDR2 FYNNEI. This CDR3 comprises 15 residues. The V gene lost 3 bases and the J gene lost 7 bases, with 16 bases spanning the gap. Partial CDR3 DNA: TGTGCCAGCAGTGATCGCAGGCGGGAATCACAGCCC. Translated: CASSDRRRESQP. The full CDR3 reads CASSDRRRESQPQHF.

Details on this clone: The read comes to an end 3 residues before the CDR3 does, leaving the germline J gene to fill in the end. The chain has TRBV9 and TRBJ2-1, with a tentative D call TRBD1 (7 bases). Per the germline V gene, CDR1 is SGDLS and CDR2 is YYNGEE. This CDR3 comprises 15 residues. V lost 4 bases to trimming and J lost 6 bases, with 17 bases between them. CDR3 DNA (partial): TGTGCCAGCAGCCCCCAGGGGGGACACGTCAATGAG. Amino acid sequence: CASSPQGGHVNE. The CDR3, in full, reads CASSPQGGHVNEQFF. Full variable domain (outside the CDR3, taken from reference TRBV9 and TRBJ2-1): DSGVTQTPKHLITATGQRVTLRCSPRSGDLSVYWYQQSLDQGLQFLIQYYNGEERAKGNILERFSAQQFPDLHSELNLSSLELGDSALYFCASSPQGGHVNEQFFGPGTRLTVL.

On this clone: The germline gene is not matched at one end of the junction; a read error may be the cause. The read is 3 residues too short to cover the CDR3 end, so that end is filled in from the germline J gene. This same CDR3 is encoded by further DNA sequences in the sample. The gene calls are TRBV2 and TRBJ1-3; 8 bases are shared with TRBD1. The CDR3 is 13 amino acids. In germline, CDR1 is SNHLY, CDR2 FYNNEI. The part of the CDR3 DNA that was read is TGTGCCAGCAGTGGGACAGGGAGAAACACG. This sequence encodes CASSGTGRNT. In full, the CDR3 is CASSGTGRNTIYF.

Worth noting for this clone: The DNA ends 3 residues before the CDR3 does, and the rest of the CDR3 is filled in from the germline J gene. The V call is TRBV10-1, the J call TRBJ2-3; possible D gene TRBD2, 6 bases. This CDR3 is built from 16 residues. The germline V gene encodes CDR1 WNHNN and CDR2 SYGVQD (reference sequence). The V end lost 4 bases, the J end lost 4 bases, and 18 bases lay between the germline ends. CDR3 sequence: CASSGPLGRTADTQYF. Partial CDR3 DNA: TGCGCCAGCAGTGGTCCACTAGGGAGGACGGCAGATACG.

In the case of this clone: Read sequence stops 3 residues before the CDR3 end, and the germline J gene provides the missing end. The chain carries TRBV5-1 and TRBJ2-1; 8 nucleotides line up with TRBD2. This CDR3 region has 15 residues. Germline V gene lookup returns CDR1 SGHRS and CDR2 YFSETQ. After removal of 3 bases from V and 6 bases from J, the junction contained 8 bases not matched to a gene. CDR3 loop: CASSWVVGGANEQFF. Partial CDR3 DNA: TGCGCCAGCAGCTGGGTTGTCGGGGGGGCCAATGAG.

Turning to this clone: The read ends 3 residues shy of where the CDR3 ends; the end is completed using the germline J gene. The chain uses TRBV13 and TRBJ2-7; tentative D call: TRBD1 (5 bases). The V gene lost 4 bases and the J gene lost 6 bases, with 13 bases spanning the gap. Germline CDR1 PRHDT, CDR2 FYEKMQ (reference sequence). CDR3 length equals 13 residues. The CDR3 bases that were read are TGTGCCAGCAGCTCCGGACGACAGAGCGAG. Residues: CASSSGRQSE. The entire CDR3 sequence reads CASSSGRQSEQYF.

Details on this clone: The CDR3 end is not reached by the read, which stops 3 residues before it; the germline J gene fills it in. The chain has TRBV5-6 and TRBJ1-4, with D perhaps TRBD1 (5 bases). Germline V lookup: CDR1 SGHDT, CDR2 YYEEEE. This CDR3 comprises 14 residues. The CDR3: CASSLLHRNSPLFF. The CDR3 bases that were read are TGTGCCAGCAGCTTACTCCACAGGAATTCACCA.

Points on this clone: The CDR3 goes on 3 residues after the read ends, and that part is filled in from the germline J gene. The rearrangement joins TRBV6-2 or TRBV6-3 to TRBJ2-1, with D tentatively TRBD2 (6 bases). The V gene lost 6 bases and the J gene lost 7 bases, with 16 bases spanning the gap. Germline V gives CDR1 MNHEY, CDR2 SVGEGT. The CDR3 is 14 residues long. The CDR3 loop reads CASSPILAWNEQFF. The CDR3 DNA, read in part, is TGTGCCAGCAGCCCCATCCTAGCGTGGAATGAG.

This chain's CDR3 is CASSLAGRGYGQYF. The CDR3 bases that were read are TGTGCCAGCAGCTTAGCTGGCAGGGGCTATGGT. The chain couples TRBV7-2 to TRBJ2-4; D may be TRBD1 (6 bases). The read ends 3 residues early relative to the CDR3; the germline J gene fills the gap. The CDR3 length is 14 residues. The V gene's germline CDR1 is SGHTA and CDR2 FQGNSA.

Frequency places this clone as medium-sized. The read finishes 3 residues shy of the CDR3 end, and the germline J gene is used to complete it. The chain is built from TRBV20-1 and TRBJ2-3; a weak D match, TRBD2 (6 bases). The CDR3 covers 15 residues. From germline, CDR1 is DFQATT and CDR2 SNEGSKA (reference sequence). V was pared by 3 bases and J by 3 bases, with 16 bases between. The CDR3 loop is CSASHPSDETDTQYF. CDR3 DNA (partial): TGCAGTGCTAGCCACCCTAGCGATGAGACAGATACG.

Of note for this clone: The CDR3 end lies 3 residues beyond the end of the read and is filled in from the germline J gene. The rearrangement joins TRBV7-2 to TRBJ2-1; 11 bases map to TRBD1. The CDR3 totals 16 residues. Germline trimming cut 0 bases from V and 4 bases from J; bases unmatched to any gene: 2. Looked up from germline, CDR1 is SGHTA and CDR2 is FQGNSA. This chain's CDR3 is CASSLAGTGGYNEQFF. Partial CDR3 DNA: TGTGCCAGCAGCTTAGCCGGGACAGGGGGGTACAATGAG.